This TCR beta chain appears in the sequencing data of a study of response to subunit inactivated influenza vaccine. The CDR3 is 16 residues long. Germline CDR1 and CDR2: SGHVS and FQNEAQ. V was pared by 3 bases and J by 3 bases, with 15 bases between. One entry per CDR3 protein results from TCRdb running MiXCR on the RT-PCR reads. Of about 500,000 distinct CDR3 sequences detected, approximately 15% appear once; the ten largest clones hold less than 4%. Whole-study findings and limits: It was suggested by the authors that few new T cells are recruited by each seasonal influenza vaccination.

This clonotype came up a few times. What it binds is not known. The clonotype originates from a man aged 45 to 70 who received an inactivated influenza vaccine. V is TRBV7-8 and J is TRBJ2-1; D is perhaps TRBD1 (7 bases). Sequencing used CD4+ T cells sorted from PBMCs, obtained less than 30 months after vaccination. The CDR3 spells CASSLRDSPFYNEQFF. CDR3 bases: TGTGCCAGCAGCTTGCGGGACAGTCCCTTCTACAATGAGCAGTTCTTC. Full variable domain (rest looked up from reference TRBV7-8 and TRBJ2-1): GAGVSQSPRYKVAKRGQDVALRCDPISGHVSLFWYQQALGQGPEFLTYFQNEAQLDKSGLPSDRFFAERPEGSVSTLKIQRTQQEDSAVYLCASSLRDSPFYNEQFFGPGTRLTVL.